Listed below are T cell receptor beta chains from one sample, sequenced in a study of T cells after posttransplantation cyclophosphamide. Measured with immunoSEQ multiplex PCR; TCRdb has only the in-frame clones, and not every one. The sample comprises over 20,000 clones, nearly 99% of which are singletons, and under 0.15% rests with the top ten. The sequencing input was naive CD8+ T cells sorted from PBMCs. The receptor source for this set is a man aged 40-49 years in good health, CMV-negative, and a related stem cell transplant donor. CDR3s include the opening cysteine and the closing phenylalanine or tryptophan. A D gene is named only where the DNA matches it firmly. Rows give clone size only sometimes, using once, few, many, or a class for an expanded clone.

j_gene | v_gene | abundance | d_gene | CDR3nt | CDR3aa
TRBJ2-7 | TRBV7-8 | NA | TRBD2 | TGTGCCAGCAGCTTAGAAGGGTCGGGACTAGCCTCCTACGAGCAGTACTTC | CASSLEGSGLASYEQYF
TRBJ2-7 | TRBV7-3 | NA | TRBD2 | TGTGCCAGCAGCTTCGTACTAGCGGGAGCCTACGAGCAGTACTTC | CASSFVLAGAYEQYF
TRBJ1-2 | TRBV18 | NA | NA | TGTGCCAGCTCACCTCCCCCCGACTATGGCTACACCTTC | CASSPPPDYGYTF
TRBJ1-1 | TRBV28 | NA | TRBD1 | TGTGCCAGCAGCCTGACAGGGATCGCTGAAGCTTTCTTT | CASSLTGIAEAFF
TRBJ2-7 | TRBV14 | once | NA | TGTGCCAGCAGCCAAGTTCATGGACACCTCTACGAGCAGTACTTC | CASSQVHGHLYEQYF
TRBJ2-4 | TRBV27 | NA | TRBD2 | TGTGCCAGCAGTCGAGGACTAGCGGGAGGGTATGCCAAAAACATTCAGTACTTC | CASSRGLAGGYAKNIQYF
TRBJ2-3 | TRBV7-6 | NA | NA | TGTGCCAGCAGCTTAACTACTAGAGGAGTGTCAGATACGCAGTATTTT | CASSLTTRGVSDTQYF
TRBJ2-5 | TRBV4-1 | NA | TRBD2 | TGCGCCAGCAGCCAAGAAGGAAGACTAGCAGAGACCCAGTACTTC | CASSQEGRLAETQYF
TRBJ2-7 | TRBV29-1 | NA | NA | TGCAGCGCTGGGGGGAGCGGAGCTTCCTCCTACGAGCAGTACTTC | CSAGGSGASSYEQYF
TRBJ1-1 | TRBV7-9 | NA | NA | TGTGCCAGCAGCCCGGACATCTGGGACACTGAAGCTTTCTTT | CASSPDIWDTEAFF
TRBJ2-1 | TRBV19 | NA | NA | TGTGCCAGTAGTATCCAGGAGGCTGAGCAGTTCTTC | CASSIQEAEQFF
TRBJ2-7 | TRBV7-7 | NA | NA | TGTGCTAGCAGCCCGGGACTGGGCTCCTACGAGCAGTACTTC | CASSPGLGSYEQYF
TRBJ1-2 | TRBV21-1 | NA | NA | TGTGCCAGCAGCATACCCGGGACAGCCCTAAACTATGGCTACACCTTC | CASSIPGTALNYGYTF
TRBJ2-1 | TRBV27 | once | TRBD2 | TGTGCCAGCAGTTTAGCGGGAGAGGGTGATGAGCAGTTCTTC | CASSLAGEGDEQFF
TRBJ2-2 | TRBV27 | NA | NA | TGTGCCAGCGAAGGTCGGGAGTCCGGGGAGCTGTTTTTT | CASEGRESGELFF
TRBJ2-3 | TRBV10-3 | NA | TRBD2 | TGTGCCATCAGTGAACCGTTTGGCGGGAGAACAGATACGCAGTATTTT | CAISEPFGGRTDTQYF
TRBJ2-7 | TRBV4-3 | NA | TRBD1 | TGCGCCAGCAGTCCCGGGACAGGCGGCTACGAGCAGTACTTC | CASSPGTGGYEQYF
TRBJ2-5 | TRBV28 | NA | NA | TGTGCCAGCAGTCCCTTACAGGGGAGGCAAGAGACCCAGTACTTC | CASSPLQGRQETQYF
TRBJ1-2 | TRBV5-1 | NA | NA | TGCGCCAGCAGCTCCTTTAACCCAAAAGGAGATTTCACCTATGGCTACACCTTC | CASSSFNPKGDFTYGYTF
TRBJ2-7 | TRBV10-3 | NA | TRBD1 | TGTGCCATCAGTGAGGGGACAGACGGGCTATACGAGCAGTACTTC | CAISEGTDGLYEQYF
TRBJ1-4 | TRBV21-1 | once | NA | TGTGCCAGCAGCGGGAGAGACAGGGCAAACGAAAAACTGTTTTTT | CASSGRDRANEKLFF
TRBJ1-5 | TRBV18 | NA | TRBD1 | TGTGCCAGCTCACATGGGACAGGGTGGCAGCCCCAGCATTTT | CASSHGTGWQPQHF
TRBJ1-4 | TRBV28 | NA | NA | TGTGCCAGCAGTTTATACAACCGCGGAGACAGGTTTTTT | CASSLYNRGDRFF
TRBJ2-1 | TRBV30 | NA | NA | TGTGCCTGGAGTGTACTATGGGTTCCTGAGCAGTTCTTC | CAWSVLWVPEQFF